This TCR beta chain was identified in a study of T-cell memory formation after mild COVID-19. In regard to this clonotype: As yet, its antigen is unknown.

Libraries for TCRalpha and TCRbeta carried sample barcodes and unique molecular identifiers via 5'RACE. TCRdb called the 5' RACE reads again in MiXCR, with one record for every CDR3 protein. Here the sample spans a few hundred thousand distinct CDR3 sequences, roughly 24% being singletons. Study results and caveats: CD4+ contracting clones lay mainly in CM and EM, CD8+ ones in EMRA.

Per the germline V gene, CDR1 is SGHVS and CDR2 is FQNEAQ. The CDR3 contains 15 residues. Trimming removed 3 bases at V and 0 bases at J, with 12 bases between. The sample was PBMCs or a T cell subset sorted from them (not recorded which). The chain joins TRBV7-8 to TRBJ2-7; tentative D call: TRBD1 (6 bases). This clonotype was obtained from an adult woman who had mild COVID-19 (a few samples of this study predate the infection). Cell type and time point are not known. The CDR3 bases are TGTGCCAGCAGCTTTGGACAGAGGAGCTCCTACGAGCAGTACTTC. Amino acid sequence: CASSFGQRSSYEQYF.